The 18 T cell receptor beta chains reported below all come from one sample, sequenced in a study of T-cell memory formation after mild COVID-19. TCRdb reanalysed the 5' RACE reads using MiXCR and keeps one entry per CDR3 protein. This table has approximately 290,000 distinct CDR3 sequences, approximately 19% appearing once. Sequencing was carried out using PBMCs or a T cell subset sorted from them (not recorded which). The receptors were sampled from a man between 18 and 35 years old who had mild COVID-19 (a few samples of this study predate the infection). Cell type and time point are not known.

J is TRBJ2-3 and V is TRBV5-6; TRBD2 aligns across 12 bases. The length of the CDR3 is 16 residues. The J segment lost 4 bases and the V segment lost 3 bases, leaving 6 bases of the junction unmatched. Germline V gene data show CDR1 as SGHDT and CDR2 as YYEEEE. The CDR3 sequence: CASSSLAGGLADTQYF. The CDR3 nucleotides are TGTGCCAGCAGCTCCCTAGCGGGGGGGCTCGCAGATACGCAGTATTTT. The variable domain in full, with the rest retrieved from reference TRBV5-6 and TRBJ2-3, is DAGVTQSPTHLIKTRGQQVTLRCSPKSGHDTVSWYQQALGQGPQFIFQYYEEEERQRGNFPDRFSGHQFPNYSSELNVNALLLGDSALYLCASSSLAGGLADTQYFGPGTRLTVL.

This clonotype was detected a few times. The V and J genes are TRBV5-1 and TRBJ2-7, with D perhaps being TRBD1 or TRBD2 (5 bases each). The CDR3 covers 14 residues. Germline assignment: CDR1 SGHRS and CDR2 YFSETQ. V was cut by 0 bases and J by 7 bases, with 14 bases left in between. The CDR3 reads CASSLDLGTREQYF. In DNA, the CDR3 is TGCGCCAGCAGCTTGGATCTGGGGACCAGAGAGCAGTACTTC.

The gene calls are TRBV25-1 and TRBJ1-1; the D is unclear. The CDR3 totals 13 residues. Germline CDR1 is MGHDK and CDR2 is SYGVNS. V lost 6 bases and J lost 3, with 11 bases in between. CDR3 bases: TGTGCCAGCAGGACGAATCACTACACTGAAGCTTTCTTT. Translated: CASRTNHYTEAFF.

CDR3 loop: CSAGGSEDYGYTF. CDR3 in DNA: TGCAGTGCGGGGGGCAGTGAGGACTATGGCTACACCTTC. The chain uses TRBV20-1 and TRBJ1-2, with D possibly being TRBD1 (6 bases). Trimming took 6 bases from V and 3 from J, leaving 14 bases between them. Germline loops: CDR1 DFQATT, CDR2 SNEGSKA (reference sequence). The CDR3 is 13 amino acids.

This clonotype was found a few times. The J gene is TRBJ1-1, the V gene TRBV15; the D gene is possibly TRBD1 (5 bases). Per the germline V gene, CDR1 is LNHNV and CDR2 is YYDKDF (reference sequence). This CDR3 contains 15 residues. V shed 0 bases and J shed 3 bases, with 11 bases lying between them. CDR3 bases: TGTGCCACCAGCAGAGACAGGCTAGGGGACACTGAAGCTTTCTTT. Translated, it gives CATSRDRLGDTEAFF.

This clonotype was detected only a few times. CDR3 bases: TGTGCCACCAGTGAAGGGATTGGTCAGCCCCAGCATTTT. Translation gives CATSEGIGQPQHF. This chain links TRBV24-1 with TRBJ1-5, with D unresolved. This CDR3 region has 13 residues. CDR1 KGHDR and CDR2 SFDVKD come from the germline V gene. V was cut by 4 bases and J by 6 bases, with 9 bases left in between.

This clonotype was counted a few times. The chain employs TRBV10-3 and TRBJ2-3; 8 bases match TRBD2. CDR1 ENHRY and CDR2 SYGVKD come from the germline V gene. Losses at the gene ends were 2 bases for V and 4 bases for J; bases not matched to a gene: 5. CDR3 length equals 15 residues. The CDR3 sequence is CAISERGGNPDTQYF. The DNA for the CDR3 is TGTGCCATCAGTGAGCGGGGGGGTAACCCAGATACGCAGTATTTT.

The genes are TRBV24-1 and TRBJ1-5; D is unclear. The V gene's germline CDR1 is KGHDR and CDR2 SFDVKD. The germline V and J ends were trimmed by 4 bases and 1 base, with 10 bases remaining between them. The CDR3 runs to 15 residues. The CDR3 loop reads CATSDPRVSNQPQHF. CDR3 coding DNA: TGTGCCACCAGTGACCCCCGGGTGAGCAATCAGCCCCAGCATTTT.

The chain joins TRBV9 to TRBJ2-5; D remains ambiguous. This CDR3 has 15 residues. Trimming left V 1 base short and J 5 bases short, with 15 bases between. Germline-derived CDR1 and CDR2 are SGDLS and YYNGEE. The CDR3 sequence is CASSVSPSMGETQYF. DNA for the CDR3: TGTGCCAGCAGCGTAAGTCCCAGCATGGGCGAGACCCAGTACTTC.

This clonotype was observed at least ten times. The chain joins TRBV20-1 to TRBJ2-1, with 7 bases fitting TRBD2. CDR1 and CDR2 (germline): DFQATT, SNEGSKA (reference sequence). Losses at the gene ends were 0 bases for V and 3 bases for J; bases not matched to a gene: 5. CDR3 length: 15 residues. The CDR3 DNA follows: TGCAGTGCTAGAGATTTGGGGGGGGTCTACAATGAGCAGTTCTTC. Its protein is CSARDLGGVYNEQFF.

This clonotype was seen many times. The rearrangement uses TRBV5-1 and TRBJ2-5; D call uncertain. Trimming cost V 2 bases and J 3 bases, with 14 bases left between them. Per the germline V gene, CDR1 is SGHRS and CDR2 is YFSETQ. The CDR3 extends over 15 amino acids. The CDR3 sequence is CASSFDGSAEETQYF. CDR3 DNA sequence: TGCGCCAGCAGCTTCGACGGTTCGGCGGAAGAGACCCAGTACTTC.

This clonotype has a handful of counts. This chain connects TRBV12-3 or TRBV12-4 to TRBJ1-1; D is uncertain. The germline V and J ends were trimmed by 9 bases and 4 bases, with 12 bases remaining between them. CDR3 length: 12 residues. CDR3 DNA sequence: TGTGCCAGTCTCATAGGTGGCACTGAAGCTTTCTTT. Residues: CASLIGGTEAFF.

The J gene is TRBJ2-3, the V gene TRBV19; 8 bases fit TRBD1. The CDR3 length is 14 residues. The V and J ends lost 7 bases and 3 bases, in that order; junction bases with no gene match: 6. Germline V CDR1 and CDR2: LNHDA, SQIVND (reference sequence). CDR3 region: CASTEDRETDTQYF. In nucleotides, the CDR3 is TGTGCCAGTACCGAGGACAGGGAAACAGATACGCAGTATTTT.

This clonotype came up many times. The V gene is TRBV27, the J gene TRBJ2-3; D gene ambiguous. V gave up 4 bases and J gave up 2 bases, with 10 bases separating them. Germline CDR1 MNHEY, CDR2 SMNVEV (reference sequence). The CDR3 has 14 amino acids. In DNA form, the CDR3 reads TGTGCCAGCAGTTCGGCTTACAACACAGATACGCAGTATTTT. Protein sequence: CASSSAYNTDTQYF.

J is TRBJ2-1 and V is TRBV12-3 or TRBV12-4; 13 bases map to TRBD2. This CDR3 spans 15 amino acids. The ends lost 5 bases at V and 10 bases at J; junction bases unmatched: 8. CDR3 amino acids: CASSTLAGGRREQFF. The CDR3 region has the DNA TGTGCCAGCAGTACACTAGCGGGGGGGCGTCGGGAGCAGTTCTTC.

This chain joins TRBV4-1 and TRBJ1-1, with 9 positions matching TRBD1. Germline CDR1 and CDR2: MGHRA and YSYEKL. V lost 3 bases and J lost 6; bases outside the gene matches: 8. This CDR3 has 15 residues. In DNA form, the CDR3 reads TGCGCCAGCAGCCACACAGGGGGCGCTTTGCCTGAAGCTTTCTTT. Translating gives CASSHTGGALPEAFF.

There are many counts of this clonotype. This chain links TRBV5-5 with TRBJ1-4; D might be TRBD1 (5 bases). The length of the CDR3 is 14 residues. V gave up 3 bases and J gave up 4 bases, with 10 bases separating them. Per germline, CDR1 SGHKS and CDR2 YYEKEE (reference sequence). The CDR3 nucleotides are TGTGCCAGCAGCTCGACAGACCTTAATGAAAAACTGTTTTTT. Protein product: CASSSTDLNEKLFF.

This sequence joins TRBV7-6 and TRBJ1-3; D gene ambiguous. The V end lost 5 bases, the J end lost 0 bases, and 11 bases lay between the germline ends. The CDR3 is 15 amino acids. CDR1 and CDR2 (germline): SGHVS, FNYEAQ. CDR3 nucleotide sequence: TGTGCCAGCAGCGAGGGCTCATCCTCTGGAAACACCATATATTTT. It yields the protein CASSEGSSSGNTIYF.